The present T cell receptor (beta chain) was sequenced within a study of CD8+ T cells in alopecia areata. V shed 4 bases and J shed 0 bases, with 9 bases lying between them. CDR1 and CDR2 from the germline V gene are GTSNPN and SVGIG (reference sequence). This CDR3 has 13 amino acids. Extracted from the samples, RNA was reverse transcribed into cDNA to serve as the sequencing template. Measured with immunoSEQ multiplex PCR; TCRdb has only the in-frame clones, and not every one. The repertoire holds 110,000 or so clones, with roughly 58% as singletons. In regard to this clone: The antigen is unknown.

Study-level findings and limits: Numerous clones, expanded in lesions, remained in scalp and blood during tofacitinib. Tofacitinib yielded significantly lower scalp clonality and fewer expanded CD8+ clones among the top 100.

Treatment of the sample: oral pan-JAK inhibitor, 5-10 mg twice daily. Obtained from alopecia areata patients were lesional scalp punch biopsies along with peripheral blood. The chain links TRBV30 to TRBJ1-1; D is perhaps TRBD1 (5 bases). The material sequenced was CD8+ T cells sorted from blood, taken at week 4, from a patient treated with tofacitinib. The receptor was isolated from a human donor with alopecia areata. CDR3 nucleotides: TGTGCCTGGATGGGACGGGTGAACACTGAAGCTTTCTTT. It is translated as CAWMGRVNTEAFF.